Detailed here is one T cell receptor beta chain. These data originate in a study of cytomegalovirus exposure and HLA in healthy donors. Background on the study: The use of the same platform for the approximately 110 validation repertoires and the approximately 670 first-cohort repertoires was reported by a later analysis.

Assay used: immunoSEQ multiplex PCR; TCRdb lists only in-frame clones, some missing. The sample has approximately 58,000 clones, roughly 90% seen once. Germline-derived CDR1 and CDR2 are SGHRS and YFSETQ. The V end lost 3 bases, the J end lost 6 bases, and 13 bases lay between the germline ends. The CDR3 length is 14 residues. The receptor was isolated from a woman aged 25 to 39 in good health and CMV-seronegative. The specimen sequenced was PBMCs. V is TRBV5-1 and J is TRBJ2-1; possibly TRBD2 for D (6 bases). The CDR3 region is CASSSEVAANEQFF. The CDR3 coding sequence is TGCGCCAGCAGCTCCGAGGTAGCGGCCAATGAGCAGTTCTTC.